This T cell receptor beta chain was sequenced for a study of low-dose radiotherapy and immunotherapy resistance in tumors. This clonotype was found many times. Germline CDR1 is SGHTA and CDR2 is FQGNSA. The CDR3 has 14 amino acids. Trimming took 1 base from V and 6 from J, leaving 11 bases between them. The sample's time point: before trial treatment. Tumors of eligible patients were advanced, solid and lacking tumor-infiltrating lymphocytes. TRAV- and TRBV-specific primers, spanning alpha and beta chains, primed first-strand cDNA. For amplifying TCRs, the PCR ran for around 20 cycles with Phusion, which was used together with a constant-region primer and the adapter on the V primers. TCRdb recomputed calls from the reads with MiXCR, one row per CDR3 protein. The repertoire holds around 83,000 distinct CDR3 sequences, with approximately 20% as singletons.

The chain is built from TRBV7-2 and TRBJ2-3; D is possibly TRBD1 or TRBD2 (5 bases each). This sample comprised PBMCs, obtained before treatment. The origin of this receptor is a male donor with prostate cancer. The CDR3 sequence: CASSLGGRSDTQYF. CDR3 sequence (DNA): TGTGCCAGCAGCTTAGGGGGACGCTCGGATACGCAGTATTTT. Full variable domain (rest looked up from reference TRBV7-2 and TRBJ2-3): GAGVSQSPSNKVTEKGKDVELRCDPISGHTALYWYRQSLGQGLEFLIYFQGNSAPDKSGLPSDRFSAERTGGSVSTLTIQRTQQEDSAVYLCASSLGGRSDTQYFGPGTRLTVL.